The 25 T cell receptor beta chains given below trace back to one sample, sequenced in a study of Ad26.COV2.S vaccination and SARS-CoV-2 variants. Treatment noted: around 19 received Ad26.COV2.S at low or high dose, single or two shots; roughly five received placebo; per-sample allocation not given. Repertoires come from day 63 after the first vaccine or placebo injection. Generated by immunoSEQ multiplex PCR, the TCRdb table keeps only in-frame clones and is missing some. The profile shows approximately 250,000 clones, around nine tenths of them singletons. Sample: peripheral blood, taken in a trial of Ad26.COV2.S vaccine versus placebo. All receptors derive from a person between 18 and 65 years old who received the Ad26.COV2.S COVID-19 vaccine or a placebo.

In DNA, the CDR3 is TGTGCCACCAGTGATTACACAGGGGTGGCTGGCTACACCTTC. Protein sequence: CATSDYTGVAGYTF. The chain couples TRBV24-1 to TRBJ1-2; 7 nucleotides align to TRBD1. V was clipped by 2 bases and J by 7 bases; unmatched bases: 6. The CDR3 is 14 residues long. Germline loops: CDR1 KGHDR, CDR2 SFDVKD.

This sequence joins TRBV2 and TRBJ2-7; 7 nucleotides align to TRBD1. Germline V gene sequence: CDR1 SNHLY, CDR2 FYNNEI. The CDR3 loop spans 12 amino acids. The V segment lost 8 bases and the J segment 3 bases; nucleotides outside the gene matches: 4. This CDR3 is CASSPGGYEQYF. The CDR3 nucleotides read TGTGCCAGCTCTCCAGGGGGCTACGAGCAGTACTTC.

The chain combines TRBV19 with TRBJ1-5; D is unresolved. This CDR3 comprises 12 residues. In germline, CDR1 is LNHDA, CDR2 SQIVND (reference sequence). The V gene lost 7 bases and the J gene lost 6 bases, with 10 bases spanning the gap. CDR3 amino acids: CASKKGGQPQHF. The CDR3 DNA reads as TGTGCCAGTAAAAAGGGAGGTCAGCCCCAGCATTTT. The full variable domain, in which reference TRBV19 and TRBJ1-5 provide the parts outside the CDR3, is DGGITQSPKYLFRKEGQNVTLSCEQNLNHDAMYWYRQDPGQGLRLIYYSQIVNDFQKGDIAEGYSVSREKKESFPLTVTSAQKNPTAFYLCASKKGGQPQHFGDGTRLSIL.

Here the CDR3 reads CASKDRGRGRGETQYF. The CDR3 DNA follows: TGTGCCAGCAAGGACAGGGGGCGAGGTCGTGGAGAGACCCAGTACTTC. The chain has TRBV2 and TRBJ2-5; 11 nucleotides align to TRBD1. Germline-derived CDR1 and CDR2 are SNHLY and FYNNEI. J gave up 4 bases and V 7 bases, and 11 bases lay outside the gene matches. CDR3 length equals 16 residues.

This clone was seen only once. The genes are TRBV18 and TRBJ2-7, with 10 bases lining up with TRBD1. The CDR3 has 15 amino acids. CDR1 and CDR2 from the germline V gene are KGHSH and LQKENI. Unmatched junction bases numbered 4, after V lost 5 bases and J lost 0 bases. The DNA for the CDR3 is TGTGCCAGCTCATTTGGACAGGGGGGCTCCTACGAGCAGTACGTC. It codes for CASSFGQGGSYEQYV.

The chain recombines TRBV3-1 (or the pseudogene TRBV3-2) with TRBJ2-3, with a weak D call TRBD1 (5 bases). The CDR3 consists of 15 residues. Trimming took off 0 bases at V and 2 bases at J, with 9 bases between the two ends. In germline, CDR1 is LGHDT, CDR2 YNNKEL (reference sequence). The CDR3 sequence: CASSQDGAFTDTQYF. The CDR3 DNA follows: TGTGCCAGCAGCCAAGATGGGGCTTTCACAGATACGCAGTATTTT.

Concerning this clone itself: At one of its ends the junction is not consistent with the germline gene, which may arise from a read error. The rearrangement joins TRBV7-7 to TRBJ2-5; 11 bases are shared with TRBD2. The CDR3 is 15 residues long. CDR1 and CDR2 (germline): SSHAT, FNYEAQ (reference sequence). The CDR3 region is CASSFGTSGKETQYF. DNA for the CDR3: TGTGCTAGCAGCTTTGGGACTAGCGGAAAAGAGACCCAGTACTTC.

V is TRBV5-6 and J is TRBJ2-7; D is unresolved. V gave up 0 bases and J gave up 0 bases, with 7 bases separating them. The CDR3 sequence is 14 residues long. The germline V gene encodes CDR1 SGHDT and CDR2 YYEEEE. The CDR3, as DNA: TGTGCCAGCAGCTTGGGAGGAATCTCCTACGAGCAGTACTTC. This gives the protein CASSLGGISYEQYF.

CDR3 DNA sequence: TGTGCCAGCAGTCAAGCCGTGGACAGGAGTACTTACGAGCAGTACGTC. Translated: CASSQAVDRSTYEQYV. The chain uses TRBV14 and TRBJ2-7, with 7 bases that match TRBD1. The CDR3 consists of 16 residues. Germline assignment: CDR1 SGHDN and CDR2 FVKESK.

This clone was detected once. The chain employs TRBV5-6 and TRBJ1-2; D perhaps matches TRBD1 (6 bases). Trimming pared 0 bases from V and 0 bases from J, leaving 18 bases between. The CDR3 runs 18 residues. Germline V lookup: CDR1 SGHDT, CDR2 YYEEEE. CDR3 DNA sequence: TGTGCCAGCAGCTTGGCCCAAGGGGGGAGGCGAGCTAACTATGGCTACACCTTC. This translates into CASSLAQGGRRANYGYTF.

V and J are TRBV5-8 and TRBJ2-5; D ambiguous. The CDR3 extends over 11 amino acids. Germline V gene sequence: CDR1 SGHTS, CDR2 YDEGEE. Trimming left V 1 base short and J 3 bases short, with 1 base between. The CDR3 is CASSLKETQYF. The CDR3 nucleotides are TGTGCCAGCAGCTTGAAAGAGACCCAGTACTTC. The full variable domain, rest sourced from reference TRBV5-8 and TRBJ2-5, is EAGVTQSPTHLIKTRGQQATLRCSPISGHTSVYWYQQALGLGLQFLLWYDEGEERNRGNFPPRFSGRQFPNYSSELNVNALELEDSALYLCASSLKETQYFGPGTRLLVL.

This clone was counted a single time. This rearrangement joins TRBV4-3 to TRBJ1-1; perhaps TRBD1 as D (5 bases). Between the trimmed V and J ends, which lost 1 base and 0 bases, there was a span of 12 bases. The germline gives CDR1 LGHNA, CDR2 YSLEER. This CDR3 contains 16 residues. CDR3 DNA: TGCGCCAGCAGCCAAGGCGCCCGACAGCTGAACACTGAAGCTTTCTTT. Protein: CASSQGARQLNTEAFF.

This chain links TRBV24-1 with TRBJ1-5; no firm D call. The CDR3 runs 17 residues. The V end lost 1 base, the J end lost 1 base, and 13 bases lay between the germline ends. Germline lookup yields CDR1 KGHDR and CDR2 SFDVKD. The CDR3 DNA reads as TGTGCCACCAGTGATTTAACGGGGTTAGGGAGCAATCAGCCCCAGCATTTT. This sequence encodes CATSDLTGLGSNQPQHF.

The chain couples TRBV2 to TRBJ1-3; D remains unclear. The CDR3 extends over 15 amino acids. V shed 1 base and J shed 1 base, with 8 bases lying between them. Germline V gene lookup returns CDR1 SNHLY and CDR2 FYNNEI. CDR3: CASSEGVRSGNTIYF. The CDR3 nucleotides are TGTGCCAGCAGTGAAGGGGTACGGTCTGGAAACACCATATATTTT.

J is TRBJ2-3 and V is TRBV4-3, with 12 bases that match TRBD2. CDR1 and CDR2 from the germline V gene are LGHNA and YSLEER. The CDR3 sequence is 16 residues long. Trimming at V came to 3 bases and at J to 5 bases, leaving 6 bases not matched to a gene. The CDR3 region is CASSQLAGGPVDTQYF. In DNA, the CDR3 is TGCGCCAGCAGCCAGCTAGCGGGGGGGCCAGTAGATACGCAGTATTTT.

This chain links TRBV11-1 with TRBJ1-1; TRBD1 matches 8 bases. The J segment lost 0 bases and the V segment lost 6 bases, leaving 9 bases of the junction unmatched. The CDR3 spans 16 residues. The germline CDR1 and CDR2 sequences are SGHAT and FQDESV (reference sequence). The CDR3 protein is CASSFRGQVMNTEAFF. CDR3 sequence (DNA): TGTGCCAGCAGTTTCCGGGGACAGGTGATGAACACTGAAGCTTTCTTT.

The rearrangement joins TRBV3-1 (or the pseudogene TRBV3-2) to TRBJ2-2; tentatively, D is TRBD2 (6 bases). V dropped 2 bases and J dropped 2 bases, with 15 bases sitting between them. The CDR3 runs 17 residues. Germline CDR1 is LGHDT and CDR2 is YNNKEL (reference sequence). The chain's CDR3 is CASSQPLSGTNTGELFF. The CDR3 DNA is TGTGCCAGCAGCCAACCTCTTTCCGGGACTAACACCGGGGAGCTGTTTTTT.

The V and J genes are TRBV7-2 and TRBJ2-7, with D possibly TRBD1 on 6 matching bases. This CDR3 contains 15 residues. Trimming removed 4 bases from V and 4 bases from J, with 17 bases in between. Germline CDR1 and CDR2: SGHTA and FQGNSA. CDR3 amino acids: CASSSQRGQLYEQYF. The CDR3 bases are TGTGCCAGCAGCTCCCAGAGAGGACAGCTATACGAGCAGTACTTC.

CDR3 DNA: TGTGCCACCAGTGATTTGCAGGGTAGCGGGAAAAATGAGCAGTTCTTC. Translated, it gives CATSDLQGSGKNEQFF. This chain uses TRBV24-1 with TRBJ2-1, with 8 bases lining up with TRBD2. Germline CDR1 and CDR2: KGHDR and SFDVKD. V was pared by 0 bases and J by 7 bases, with 7 bases of the junction left unmatched. CDR3 length: 16 residues.

The rearrangement uses TRBV18 and TRBJ1-3; D is undetermined. The V and J ends lost 8 bases and 0 bases respectively, with 8 bases between them. Per the germline V gene, CDR1 is KGHSH and CDR2 is LQKENI. The CDR3 loop spans 13 amino acids. The CDR3 DNA reads TGTGCCAGCCGATTAAGCTCTGGAAACACCATATATTTT. Protein product: CASRLSSGNTIYF.

This clone showed up just once. This rearrangement joins TRBV6-1 to TRBJ2-3; D not resolved. Germline values: CDR1 MNHNS, CDR2 SASEGT. Trimming cost V 1 base and J 0 bases, with 8 bases left between them. The CDR3 extends over 15 amino acids. The CDR3 reads CASSEVTQSTDTQYF. The DNA for the CDR3 is TGTGCCAGCAGTGAAGTCACCCAAAGCACAGATACGCAGTATTTT.

The genes are TRBV3-1 (or the pseudogene TRBV3-2) and TRBJ1-2, with D unclear. Germline-derived CDR1 and CDR2 are LGHDT and YNNKEL (reference sequence). Trimming removed 0 bases at V and 4 bases at J, with 9 bases between. This CDR3 is 14 amino acids long. This chain's CDR3 is CASSQDPAAYGYTF. The CDR3 region has the DNA TGTGCCAGCAGCCAAGATCCGGCAGCCTATGGCTACACCTTC.

This sequence joins TRBV5-1 and TRBJ1-5; D gene unclear. V lost 4 bases and J lost 4, with 12 bases in between. CDR1 is SGHRS, CDR2 YFSETQ, per germline. The CDR3 is made up of 14 amino acids. CDR3 residues: CASSADGTNQPQHF. For the CDR3, the DNA is TGCGCCAGCAGCGCAGACGGAACAAATCAGCCCCAGCATTTT.

V usage is TRBV9 and J usage is TRBJ1-2; D gene unclear. CDR1 and CDR2 (germline): SGDLS, YYNGEE. V was cut by 5 bases and J by 0 bases, with 8 bases left in between. The CDR3 is 13 residues long. Here the CDR3 reads CASRRGTNYGYTF. CDR3 in DNA: TGTGCCAGCAGACGGGGTACTAACTATGGCTACACCTTC.

The genes are TRBV5-6 and TRBJ2-7, with TRBD1 matching over 10 bases. Germline loops: CDR1 SGHDT, CDR2 YYEEEE. CDR3 size: 16 residues. V trimming: 1 base; J trimming: 3 bases; junction bases outside the gene matches: 7. In nucleotides, the CDR3 is TGTGCCAGCAGCTTGTCGGGACAGGGGAATAGCTACGAGCAGTACGTC. Protein sequence: CASSLSGQGNSYEQYV.